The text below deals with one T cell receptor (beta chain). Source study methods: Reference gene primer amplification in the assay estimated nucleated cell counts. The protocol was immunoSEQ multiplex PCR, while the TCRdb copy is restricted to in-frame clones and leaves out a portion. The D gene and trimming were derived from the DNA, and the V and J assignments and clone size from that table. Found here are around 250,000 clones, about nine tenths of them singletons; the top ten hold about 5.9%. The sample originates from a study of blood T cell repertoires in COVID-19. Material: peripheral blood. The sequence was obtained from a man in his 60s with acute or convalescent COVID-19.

CDR3 sequence: CASSFGQGDGYTF. DNA of the CDR3: TGTGCCAGCAGCTTCGGACAGGGTGACGGCTACACCTTC. The chain combines TRBV12-3 or TRBV12-4 with TRBJ1-2; 8 bases map to TRBD1. V was clipped by 6 bases and J by 8 bases; unmatched bases: 8. This CDR3 comprises 13 residues.